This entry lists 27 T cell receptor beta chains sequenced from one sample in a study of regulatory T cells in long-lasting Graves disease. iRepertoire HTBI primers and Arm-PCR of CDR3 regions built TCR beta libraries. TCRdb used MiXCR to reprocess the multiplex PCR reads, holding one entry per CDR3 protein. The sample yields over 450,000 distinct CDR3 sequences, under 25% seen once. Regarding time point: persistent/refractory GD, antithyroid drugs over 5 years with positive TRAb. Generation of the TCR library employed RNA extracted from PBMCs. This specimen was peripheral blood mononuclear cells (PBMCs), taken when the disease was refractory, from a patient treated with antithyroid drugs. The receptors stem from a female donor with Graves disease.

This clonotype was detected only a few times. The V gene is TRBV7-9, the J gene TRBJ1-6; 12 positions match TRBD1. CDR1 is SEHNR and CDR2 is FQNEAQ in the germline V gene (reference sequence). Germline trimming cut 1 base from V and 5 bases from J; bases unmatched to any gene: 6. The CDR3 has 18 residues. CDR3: CASSLVGTGGPDNSPLHF. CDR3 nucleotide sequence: TGTGCCAGCAGCTTAGTTGGGACAGGGGGCCCGGATAATTCACCCCTCCACTTT.

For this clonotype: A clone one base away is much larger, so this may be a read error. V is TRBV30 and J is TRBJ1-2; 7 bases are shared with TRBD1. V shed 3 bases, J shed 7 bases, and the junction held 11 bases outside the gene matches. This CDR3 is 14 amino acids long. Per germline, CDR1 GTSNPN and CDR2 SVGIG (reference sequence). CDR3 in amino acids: CAWSTTGRGCGYTF. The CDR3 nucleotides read TGTGCCTGGAGCACGACAGGGAGGGGCTGTGGCTACACCTTC.

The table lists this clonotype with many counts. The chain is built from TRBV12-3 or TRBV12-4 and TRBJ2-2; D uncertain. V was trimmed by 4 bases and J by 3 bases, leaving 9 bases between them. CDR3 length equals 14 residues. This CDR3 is CASSSRFYTGELFF. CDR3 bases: TGTGCCAGCAGTTCACGCTTCTACACCGGGGAGCTGTTTTTT.

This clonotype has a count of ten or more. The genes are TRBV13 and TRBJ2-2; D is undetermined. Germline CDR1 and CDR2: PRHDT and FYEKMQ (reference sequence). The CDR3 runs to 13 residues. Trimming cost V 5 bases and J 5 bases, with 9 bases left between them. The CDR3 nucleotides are TGTGCCAGCAGCCTCATAACGACCGGGGAGCTGTTTTTT. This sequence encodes CASSLITTGELFF. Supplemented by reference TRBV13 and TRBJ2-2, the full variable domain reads AAGVIQSPRHLIKEKRETATLKCYPIPRHDTVYWYQQGPGQDPQFLISFYEKMQSDKGSIPDRFSAQQFSDYHSELNMSSLELGDSALYFCASSLITTGELFFGEGSRLTVL.

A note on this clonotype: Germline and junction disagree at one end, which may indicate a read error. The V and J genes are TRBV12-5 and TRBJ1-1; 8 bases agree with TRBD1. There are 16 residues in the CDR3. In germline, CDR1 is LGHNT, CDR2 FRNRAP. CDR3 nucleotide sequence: TGTGCTATTGGTTTGCATACCGGACAGGGGAACACTGAAGCTTTCTTT. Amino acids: CAIGLHTGQGNTEAFF.

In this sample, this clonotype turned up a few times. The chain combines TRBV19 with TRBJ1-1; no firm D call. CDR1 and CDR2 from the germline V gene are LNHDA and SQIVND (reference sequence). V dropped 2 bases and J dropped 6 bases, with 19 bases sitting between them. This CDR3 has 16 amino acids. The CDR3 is CASSIKITRGVAEAFF. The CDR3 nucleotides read TGTGCCAGTAGTATAAAAATTACTCGGGGAGTCGCTGAAGCTTTCTTT.

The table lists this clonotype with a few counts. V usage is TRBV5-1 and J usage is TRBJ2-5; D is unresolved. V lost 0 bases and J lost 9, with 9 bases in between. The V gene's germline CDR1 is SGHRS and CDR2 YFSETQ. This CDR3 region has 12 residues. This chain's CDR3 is CASSLGPEAQYF. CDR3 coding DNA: TGCGCCAGCAGCTTGGGACCCGAGGCCCAGTACTTC.

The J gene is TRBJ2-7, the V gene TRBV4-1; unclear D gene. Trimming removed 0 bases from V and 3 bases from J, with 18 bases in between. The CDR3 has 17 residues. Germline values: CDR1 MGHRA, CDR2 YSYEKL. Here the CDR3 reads CASSQDSDGRAYYEQYF. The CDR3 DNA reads TGCGCCAGCAGCCAAGACTCCGACGGACGGGCATACTACGAGCAGTACTTC.

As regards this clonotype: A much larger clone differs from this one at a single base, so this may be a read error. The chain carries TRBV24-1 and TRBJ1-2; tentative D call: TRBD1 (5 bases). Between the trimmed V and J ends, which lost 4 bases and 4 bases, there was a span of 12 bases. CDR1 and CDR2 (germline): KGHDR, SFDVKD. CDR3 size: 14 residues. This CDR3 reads CATSELGPSYGYTF. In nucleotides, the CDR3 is TGTGCCACCAGTGAACTGGGGCCGAGCTATGGCTACACCTTC.

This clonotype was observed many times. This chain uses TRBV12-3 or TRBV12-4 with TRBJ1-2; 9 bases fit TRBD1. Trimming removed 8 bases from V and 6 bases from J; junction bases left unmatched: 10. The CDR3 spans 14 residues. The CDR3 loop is CASLLTGGRDGYTF. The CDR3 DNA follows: TGTGCCAGCTTACTTACAGGGGGCAGGGATGGCTACACCTTC.

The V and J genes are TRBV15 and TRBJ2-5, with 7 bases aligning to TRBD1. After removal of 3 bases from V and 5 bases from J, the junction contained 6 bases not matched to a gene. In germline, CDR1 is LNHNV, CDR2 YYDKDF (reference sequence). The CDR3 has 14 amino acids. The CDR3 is CATSREDRIETQYF. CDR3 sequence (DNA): TGTGCCACCAGCAGGGAGGACAGGATTGAGACCCAGTACTTC. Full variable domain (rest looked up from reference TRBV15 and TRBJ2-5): DAMVIQNPRYQVTQFGKPVTLSCSQTLNHNVMYWYQQKSSQAPKLLFHYYDKDFNNEADTPDNFQSRRPNTSFCFLDIRSPGLGDTAMYLCATSREDRIETQYFGPGTRLLVL.

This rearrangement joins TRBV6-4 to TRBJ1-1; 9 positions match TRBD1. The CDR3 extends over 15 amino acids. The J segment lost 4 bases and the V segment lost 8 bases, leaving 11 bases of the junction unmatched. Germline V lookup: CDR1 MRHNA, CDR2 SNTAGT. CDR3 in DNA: TGTGCCAGCGGTTACCCGGGACAGGGTGTCACTGAAGCTTTCTTT. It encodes CASGYPGQGVTEAFF.

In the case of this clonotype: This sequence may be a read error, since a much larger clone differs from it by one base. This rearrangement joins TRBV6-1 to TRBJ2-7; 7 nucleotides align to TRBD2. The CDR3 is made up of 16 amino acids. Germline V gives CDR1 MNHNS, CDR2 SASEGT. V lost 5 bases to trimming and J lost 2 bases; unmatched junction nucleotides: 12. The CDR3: CASSSLTALAAYEQYF. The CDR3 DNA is TGTGCCAGCAGTTCCCTCACGGCGCTAGCGGCCTACGAGCAGTACTTC.

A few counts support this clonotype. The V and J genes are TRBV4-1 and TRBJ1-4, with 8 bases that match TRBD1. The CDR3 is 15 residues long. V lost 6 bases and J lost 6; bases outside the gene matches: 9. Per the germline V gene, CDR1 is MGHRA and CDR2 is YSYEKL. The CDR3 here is CASRPADREDEKLFF. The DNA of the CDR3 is TGCGCCAGCAGACCCGCGGACAGGGAGGATGAAAAACTGTTTTTT.

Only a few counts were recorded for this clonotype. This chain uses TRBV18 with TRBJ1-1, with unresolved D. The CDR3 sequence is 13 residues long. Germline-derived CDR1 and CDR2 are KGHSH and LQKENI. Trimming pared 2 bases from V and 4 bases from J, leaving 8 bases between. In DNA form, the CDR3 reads TGTGCCAGCTCACCAATGGGAGGCACTGAAGCTTTCTTT. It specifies CASSPMGGTEAFF.

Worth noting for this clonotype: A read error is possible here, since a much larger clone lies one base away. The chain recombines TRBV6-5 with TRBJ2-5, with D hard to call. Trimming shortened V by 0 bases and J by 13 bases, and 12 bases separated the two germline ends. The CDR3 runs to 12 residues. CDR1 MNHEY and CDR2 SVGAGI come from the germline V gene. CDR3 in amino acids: CASSYSQTERYF. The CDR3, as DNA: TGTGCCAGCAGTTACTCCCAGACCGAGCGGTACTTC.

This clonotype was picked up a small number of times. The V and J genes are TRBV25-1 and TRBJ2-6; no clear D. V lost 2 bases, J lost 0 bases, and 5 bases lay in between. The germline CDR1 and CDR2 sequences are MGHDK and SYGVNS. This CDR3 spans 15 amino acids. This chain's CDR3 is CASSEGSSGANVLTF. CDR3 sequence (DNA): TGTGCCAGCAGTGAAGGTAGCTCTGGGGCCAACGTCCTGACTTTC.

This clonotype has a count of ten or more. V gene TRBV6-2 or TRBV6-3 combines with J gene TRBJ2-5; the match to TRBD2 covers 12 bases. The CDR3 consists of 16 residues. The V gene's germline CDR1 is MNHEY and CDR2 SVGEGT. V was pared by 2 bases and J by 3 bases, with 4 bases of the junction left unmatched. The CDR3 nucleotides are TGTGCCAGCAGTTACCCACGACTAGCGGGAGAAGAGACCCAGTACTTC. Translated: CASSYPRLAGEETQYF.

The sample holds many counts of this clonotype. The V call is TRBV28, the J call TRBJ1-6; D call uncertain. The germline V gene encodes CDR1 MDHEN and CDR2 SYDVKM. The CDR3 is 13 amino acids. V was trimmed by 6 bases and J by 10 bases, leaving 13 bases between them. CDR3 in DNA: TGTGCCAGCAGGGAAACGGGAAACTCACCCCTCCACTTT. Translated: CASRETGNSPLHF.

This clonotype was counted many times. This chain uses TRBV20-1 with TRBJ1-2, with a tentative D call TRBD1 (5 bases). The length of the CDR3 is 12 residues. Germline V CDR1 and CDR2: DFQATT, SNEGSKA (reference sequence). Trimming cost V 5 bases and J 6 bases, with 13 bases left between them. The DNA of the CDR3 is TGCAGTGCTGGCCGCGGGGGAGATGGCTACACCTTC. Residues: CSAGRGGDGYTF.

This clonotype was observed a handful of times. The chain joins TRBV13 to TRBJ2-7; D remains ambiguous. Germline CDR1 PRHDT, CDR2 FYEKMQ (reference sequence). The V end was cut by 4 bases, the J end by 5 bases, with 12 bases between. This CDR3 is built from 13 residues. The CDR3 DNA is TGTGCCAGCAGCTCATCCCCTGAAAACGAGCAGTACTTC. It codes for CASSSSPENEQYF.

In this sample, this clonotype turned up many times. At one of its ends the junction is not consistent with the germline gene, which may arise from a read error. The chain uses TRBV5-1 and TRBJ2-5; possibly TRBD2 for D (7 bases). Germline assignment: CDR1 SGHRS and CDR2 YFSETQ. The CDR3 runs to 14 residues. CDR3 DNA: TGTGCCAGCAGTTTGCAGGGGAGGGGAGAGACCCAGTACTTC. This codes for CASSLQGRGETQYF.

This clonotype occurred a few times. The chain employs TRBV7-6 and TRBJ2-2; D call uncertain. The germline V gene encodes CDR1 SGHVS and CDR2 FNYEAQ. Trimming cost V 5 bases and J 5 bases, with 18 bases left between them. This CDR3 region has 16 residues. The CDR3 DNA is TGTGCCAGCAGCCCATCCGGCAGTACGAGAACCGGGGAGCTGTTTTTT. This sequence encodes CASSPSGSTRTGELFF.

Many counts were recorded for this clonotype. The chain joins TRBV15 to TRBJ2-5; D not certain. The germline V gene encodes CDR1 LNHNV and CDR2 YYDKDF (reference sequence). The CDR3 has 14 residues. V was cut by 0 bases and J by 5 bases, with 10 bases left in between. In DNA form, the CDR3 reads TGTGCCACCAGCAGAGATCAATTCTCGGAGACCCAGTACTTC. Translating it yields CATSRDQFSETQYF.

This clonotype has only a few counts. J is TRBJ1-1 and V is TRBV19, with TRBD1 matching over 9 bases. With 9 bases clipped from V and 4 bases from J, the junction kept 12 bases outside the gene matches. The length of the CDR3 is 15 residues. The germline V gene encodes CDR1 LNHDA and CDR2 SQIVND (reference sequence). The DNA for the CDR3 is TGTGCCAGCAGCACAGGGGGCATGAGAAGCACTGAAGCTTTCTTT. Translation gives CASSTGGMRSTEAFF.

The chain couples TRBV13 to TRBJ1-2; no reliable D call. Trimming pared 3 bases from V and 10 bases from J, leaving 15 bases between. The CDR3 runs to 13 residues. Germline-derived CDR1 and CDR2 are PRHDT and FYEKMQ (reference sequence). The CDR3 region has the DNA TGTGCCAGCAGCTTTCGGGCAGGTTTAGACTACACCTTC. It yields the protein CASSFRAGLDYTF.

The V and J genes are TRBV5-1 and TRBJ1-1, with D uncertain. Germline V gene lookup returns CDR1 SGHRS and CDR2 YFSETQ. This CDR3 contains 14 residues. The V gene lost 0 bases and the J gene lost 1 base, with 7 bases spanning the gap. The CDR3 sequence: CASSLVYPNTEAFF. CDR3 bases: TGCGCCAGCAGCTTGGTGTATCCGAACACTGAAGCTTTCTTT.